One and the same sample provided the 10 T cell receptor beta chains below, sequenced in a study of response to subunit inactivated influenza vaccine. TCRdb used MiXCR to reprocess the RT-PCR reads, holding one entry per CDR3 protein. The profile shows about 530,000 distinct CDR3 sequences, approximately 12% of them singletons. Material: PBMCs from blood, obtained on the day of vaccination. Source of these receptors: a man aged 50 to 59 who received an inactivated influenza vaccine.

There are a few counts of this clonotype. The chain employs TRBV18 and TRBJ2-7; no clear D gene. The ends were cut back, 6 bases at V and 4 bases at J, with 13 bases in the middle. Per germline, CDR1 KGHSH and CDR2 LQKENI. CDR3 size: 13 residues. The CDR3 spells CASSLSDGYEQYF. The CDR3 DNA sequence: TGTGCCAGCTCCCTTTCGGACGGTTACGAGCAGTACTTC.

The chain uses TRBV6-1 and TRBJ1-2, with D possibly TRBD1 on 5 matching bases. Germline V lookup: CDR1 MNHNS, CDR2 SASEGT. V lost 0 bases and J lost 4, with 18 bases in between. CDR3 size: 17 residues. The CDR3 DNA reads as TGTGCCAGCAGTGAAGCGCCGGGGCAGAGCCTTAGCTATGGCTACACCTTC. Translating it yields CASSEAPGQSLSYGYTF.

In this sample, this clonotype turned up a few times. The chain carries TRBV28 and TRBJ2-4; D is ambiguous. The CDR3 runs 12 residues. Germline assignment: CDR1 MDHEN and CDR2 SYDVKM. Between the trimmed V and J ends, which lost 4 bases and 5 bases, there was a span of 6 bases. The CDR3, as DNA: TGTGCCAGCAGTTCGGCAGAAAACATTCAGTACTTC. This encodes CASSSAENIQYF.

This clonotype appeared a single time. Since a much larger clone is just one base distant, this may be a read error. This chain joins TRBV7-9 and TRBJ2-1; D is ambiguous. Germline lookup yields CDR1 SEHNR and CDR2 FQNEAQ (reference sequence). This CDR3 has 15 residues. Trimming left V 0 bases short and J 5 bases short, with 11 bases between. The CDR3 DNA follows: TGTGCCAGCAGCTTAGCCTCGCTAGGCAACAATGAGCAGTTCTTC. It encodes CASSLASLGNNEQFF.

The chain carries TRBV28 and TRBJ2-1; 10 bases are a match to TRBD2. The V and J ends lost 3 bases and 6 bases, in that order; junction bases with no gene match: 5. The CDR3 has 15 amino acids. Germline V lookup: CDR1 MDHEN, CDR2 SYDVKM. The CDR3 DNA sequence: TGTGCCAGCAGTTTCCCAGCGGGAGGGCCCAATGAGCAGTTCTTC. It yields the protein CASSFPAGGPNEQFF.

This chain joins TRBV12-3 or TRBV12-4 and TRBJ1-6; D ambiguous. Trimming took off 1 base at V and 3 bases at J, with 7 bases between the two ends. This CDR3 is 15 amino acids long. CDR3 sequence: CASSLGQIYNSPLHF. The CDR3 coding sequence is TGTGCCAGCAGTTTAGGCCAGATCTATAATTCACCCCTCCACTTT.

This clonotype was seen ten or more times. This rearrangement joins TRBV4-3 to TRBJ2-1, with 7 nucleotides matching TRBD1. This CDR3 contains 17 residues. Germline assignment: CDR1 LGHNA and CDR2 YSLEER. J lost 4 bases, V lost 3 bases, and 12 bases had no gene match. This chain's CDR3 is CASSHSQGSIQYNEQFF. The CDR3 DNA reads TGCGCCAGCAGCCACTCACAGGGGTCAATTCAATACAATGAGCAGTTCTTC.

The table lists this clonotype with many counts. This chain links TRBV12-3 or TRBV12-4 with TRBJ1-2; 8 bases align to TRBD1. V shed 6 bases, J shed 8 bases, and the junction held 5 bases outside the gene matches. There are 12 residues in the CDR3. CDR3 sequence reads: CASRITGGGYTF. The CDR3 bases are TGTGCCAGCAGAATTACAGGGGGAGGCTACACCTTC.

The sample holds a few counts of this clonotype. The rearrangement uses TRBV7-2 and TRBJ2-1; D gene uncertain. The CDR3 spans 16 residues. The germline V gene has CDR1 SGHTA and CDR2 FQGNSA. The V end lost 8 bases, the J end lost 5 bases, and 22 bases lay between the germline ends. CDR3 region: CASANRRQVVDNEQFF. The CDR3 nucleotides are TGTGCCAGCGCTAATAGACGGCAGGTTGTCGACAATGAGCAGTTCTTC. The variable domain in full, with the rest retrieved from reference TRBV7-2 and TRBJ2-1, is GAGVSQSPSNKVTEKGKDVELRCDPISGHTALYWYRQSLGQGLEFLIYFQGNSAPDKSGLPSDRFSAERTGGSVSTLTIQRTQQEDSAVYLCASANRRQVVDNEQFFGPGTRLTVL.

This clonotype has only a few counts. The genes are TRBV6-1 and TRBJ2-1, with TRBD2 matching 10 bases. CDR3 length: 18 amino acids. V lost 1 base, J lost 1 base, and 7 bases stayed unmatched. CDR1 MNHNS and CDR2 SASEGT come from the germline V gene. CDR3 in amino acids: CASSEGLAGVPSYNEQFF. CDR3 DNA: TGTGCCAGCAGTGAAGGGCTAGCGGGAGTCCCGTCCTACAATGAGCAGTTCTTC.